The 25 T cell receptor beta chains given below trace back to one sample, sequenced in a study of blood T cell repertoires in COVID-19. Sequencing used immunoSEQ multiplex PCR; TCRdb keeps in-frame clones, though not all of them. The data contain about 64,000 clones, 82% of them singletons. The sequenced sample was peripheral blood. Receptors originate from a human donor in a cohort sampled during active COVID-19.

This clone appeared once. The J gene is TRBJ1-5, the V gene TRBV28; D unresolved. In germline, CDR1 is MDHEN, CDR2 SYDVKM. This CDR3 has 13 amino acids. The V and J ends lost 2 bases and 7 bases respectively, with 9 bases between them. CDR3: CASSLLAAQPQHF. DNA of the CDR3: TGTGCCAGCAGTTTACTTGCTGCGCAGCCCCAGCATTTT.

The gene calls are TRBV6-5 and TRBJ1-2, with TRBD1 matching over 12 bases. From germline, CDR1 is MNHEY and CDR2 SVGAGI. The trim removed 6 bases at V and 8 bases at J, leaving 4 bases unmatched. This CDR3 region has 13 residues. The CDR3 DNA follows: TGTGCCAGCAGACGAGGGACAGGGGGCGGCTACACCTTC. Protein: CASRRGTGGGYTF.

This rearrangement joins TRBV25-1 to TRBJ1-6, with TRBD1 identical over 7 bases. Germline values: CDR1 MGHDK, CDR2 SYGVNS. Trimming removed 2 bases from V and 5 bases from J; junction bases left unmatched: 3. This CDR3 is built from 15 residues. This chain's CDR3 is CASSEHRGNNSPLHF. The CDR3 DNA follows: TGTGCCAGCAGTGAACACAGGGGAAATAATTCACCCCTCCACTTT.

The rearrangement links TRBV24-1 to TRBJ2-5; the match to TRBD2 covers 9 bases. Germline CDR1 KGHDR, CDR2 SFDVKD. Trimming took 5 bases from V and 1 from J; bases not matched to a gene: 1. The CDR3 has 14 amino acids. The CDR3 region is CATSGAGGQETQYF. The CDR3 nucleotides read TGTGCCACCAGTGGAGCGGGGGGCCAAGAGACCCAGTACTTC.

The count of this clone is one. This chain joins TRBV6-5 and TRBJ1-2, with a tentative D call TRBD1 (5 bases). This CDR3 contains 13 residues. The V end was cut by 8 bases, the J end by 2 bases, with 12 bases between. Germline lookup yields CDR1 MNHEY and CDR2 SVGAGI. CDR3 DNA sequence: TGTGCCAGCCTTTCGACAGAAAACTATGGCTACACCTTC. Its protein is CASLSTENYGYTF.

In this sample, this clone is medium-sized. The J gene is TRBJ2-2, the V gene TRBV6-4; TRBD2 matches at 9 bases. The CDR3 has 15 amino acids. The germline V gene has CDR1 MRHNA and CDR2 SNTAGT. J was trimmed by 4 bases and V by 0 bases; bases with no gene match: 0. In DNA form, the CDR3 reads TGTGCCAGCAGTGACTCTAGCGGGGGCACCGGGGAGCTGTTTTTT. Its translation: CASSDSSGGTGELFF.

The chain combines TRBV10-3 with TRBJ2-3, with 8 bases that match TRBD2. Germline V gives CDR1 ENHRY, CDR2 SYGVKD. V shed 3 bases, J shed 1 base, and the junction held 6 bases outside the gene matches. The CDR3 is 16 amino acids. This chain's CDR3 is CAISDPTSAGTDTQYF. The CDR3 DNA reads TGTGCCATCAGTGATCCGACTAGCGCGGGCACAGATACGCAGTATTTT.

The rearrangement joins TRBV27 to TRBJ2-2; D remains unclear. Between the trimmed V and J ends, which lost 5 bases and 4 bases, there was a span of 8 bases. The germline V gene has CDR1 MNHEY and CDR2 SMNVEV (reference sequence). The length of the CDR3 is 13 residues. CDR3 loop: CASSNKVTGELFF. The CDR3 coding sequence is TGTGCCAGCAGTAACAAAGTCACCGGGGAGCTGTTTTTT.

The rearrangement uses TRBV28 and TRBJ2-1, with 7 bases that match TRBD1. In germline, CDR1 is MDHEN, CDR2 SYDVKM. The ends lost 4 bases at V and 0 bases at J; junction bases unmatched: 6. The CDR3 extends over 16 amino acids. In DNA, the CDR3 is TGTGCCAGCAGTTGGACAGGCTCGCCCTCCTACAATGAGCAGTTCTTC. It specifies CASSWTGSPSYNEQFF.

The gene calls are TRBV5-1 and TRBJ1-1; TRBD1 matches at 7 bases. The CDR3 contains 14 residues. V shed 1 base, J shed 7 bases, and the junction held 7 bases outside the gene matches. In germline, CDR1 is SGHRS, CDR2 YFSETQ. The DNA of the CDR3 is TGCGCCAGCAGCTTGCTAGACAGGGCTGGTGAAGCTTTCTTT. It encodes CASSLLDRAGEAFF. The full variable domain, rest sourced from reference TRBV5-1 and TRBJ1-1, is KAGVTQTPRYLIKTRGQQVTLSCSPISGHRSVSWYQQTPGQGLQFLFEYFSETQRNKGNFPGRFSGRQFSNSRSEMNVSTLELGDSALYLCASSLLDRAGEAFFGQGTRLTVV.

This clone was observed a single time. The chain employs TRBV5-5 and TRBJ1-4, with 7 positions matching TRBD1. Germline CDR1 is SGHKS and CDR2 is YYEKEE (reference sequence). Trimming cost V 2 bases and J 4 bases; bases outside gene matches: 8. The CDR3 contains 16 residues. In DNA form, the CDR3 reads TGTGCCAGCAGCTTATACAGGGGCGAGGGTAATGAAAAACTGTTTTTT. As protein: CASSLYRGEGNEKLFF.

The chain couples TRBV19 to TRBJ1-2; D call uncertain. CDR1 is LNHDA, CDR2 SQIVND, per germline (reference sequence). V dropped 2 bases and J dropped 0 bases, with 7 bases sitting between them. The CDR3 is 14 amino acids. CDR3 nucleotides: TGTGCCAGTAGTATAACAAATACTAACTATGGCTACACCTTC. Translation: CASSITNTNYGYTF.

The gene calls are TRBV5-4 and TRBJ2-1; 14 nucleotides align to TRBD2. CDR3 size: 17 residues. The V gene's germline CDR1 is SGHNT and CDR2 YYREEE (reference sequence). The V gene end was trimmed by 4 bases and the J gene end by 7 bases; junction bases not matched to a gene: 10. The CDR3 here is CASSIGLAGGLGNEQFF. The CDR3 DNA sequence: TGTGCCAGCAGCATAGGACTAGCGGGGGGCTTGGGGAATGAGCAGTTCTTC.

This clone was counted between two and nine times. This chain joins TRBV24-1 and TRBJ1-1; unclear D gene. The length of the CDR3 is 9 residues. V was clipped by 9 bases and J by 6 bases, with 4 bases between them. CDR1 and CDR2 (germline): KGHDR, SFDVKD. CDR3 sequence: CATPAEAFF. The CDR3 bases are TGTGCCACCCCAGCTGAAGCTTTCTTT.

CDR3 nucleotides: TGTGCCAGCAGTGCAGAAGGACAGGGCACCGGGGAGCTGTTTTTT. Encoded protein: CASSAEGQGTGELFF. The V and J genes are TRBV2 and TRBJ2-2; 8 nucleotides match TRBD1. The germline CDR1 and CDR2 sequences are SNHLY and FYNNEI. V lost 4 bases to trimming and J lost 4 bases; unmatched junction nucleotides: 5. This CDR3 is built from 15 residues.

The J gene is TRBJ2-3, the V gene TRBV30, with D maybe TRBD2 (5 bases). Germline V gene lookup returns CDR1 GTSNPN and CDR2 SVGIG (reference sequence). Trimming removed 1 base from V and 5 bases from J, with 10 bases in between. This CDR3 is 13 amino acids long. This chain's CDR3 is CAWSGVRGDTQYF. The CDR3 nucleotides are TGTGCCTGGAGTGGGGTCCGGGGAGATACGCAGTATTTT.

J is TRBJ1-2 and V is TRBV28; D may be TRBD1 (5 bases). Trimming removed 5 bases at V and 5 bases at J, with 9 bases between. The CDR3 consists of 12 residues. Germline CDR1 is MDHEN and CDR2 is SYDVKM. The CDR3 here is CASSIRDYGYTF. The CDR3 bases are TGTGCCAGCAGTATCAGGGATTATGGCTACACCTTC.

The gene calls are TRBV5-5 and TRBJ1-6; a possible D gene is TRBD1 (5 bases). Germline V gives CDR1 SGHKS, CDR2 YYEKEE (reference sequence). Trimming took 5 bases from V and 7 from J, leaving 16 bases between them. This CDR3 region has 15 residues. The CDR3 DNA follows: TGTGCCAGCAGTACCGGGGGGGAACGAAATTCACCCCTCCACTTT. Protein sequence: CASSTGGERNSPLHF.

The V and J genes are TRBV10-3 and TRBJ1-2, with D perhaps TRBD1 (6 bases). V was cut by 2 bases and J by 5 bases, with 15 bases left in between. Germline CDR1 and CDR2: ENHRY and SYGVKD. The CDR3 spans 15 residues. CDR3: CAISERGHDPYGYTF. CDR3 sequence (DNA): TGTGCCATCAGTGAGAGGGGACACGACCCATATGGCTACACCTTC.

The CDR3 spells CASSDLGSTYGYTF. The CDR3 DNA sequence: TGTGCCAGCAGTGATTTGGGCAGTACCTATGGCTACACCTTC. V gene TRBV25-1 combines with J gene TRBJ1-2; D is ambiguous. V was trimmed by 3 bases and J by 4 bases, leaving 12 bases between them. Germline CDR1 and CDR2: MGHDK and SYGVNS. The CDR3 runs to 14 residues.

CDR3 nucleotide sequence: TGCGCCAGCAGCGCCGGGACAGGGAACAATCAGCCCCAGCATTTT. Amino acid sequence: CASSAGTGNNQPQHF. This chain connects TRBV5-1 to TRBJ1-5; 9 bases are shared with TRBD1. This CDR3 spans 15 amino acids. J lost 3 bases, V lost 4 bases, and 5 bases had no gene match. CDR1 is SGHRS and CDR2 is YFSETQ in the germline V gene.

This clone was seen only once. This CDR3 reads CASSLGREWRLETQYF. The DNA for the CDR3 is TGTGCCAGCAGCTTGGGAAGGGAGTGGCGGTTGGAGACCCAGTACTTC. The rearrangement uses TRBV5-8 and TRBJ2-5; perhaps TRBD2 as D (5 bases). Trimming took 0 bases from V and 5 from J, leaving 17 bases between them. CDR3 size: 16 residues. Germline-derived CDR1 and CDR2 are SGHTS and YDEGEE.

V gene TRBV11-2 combines with J gene TRBJ2-3; D is uncertain. V lost 5 bases, J lost 0 bases, and 9 bases lay in between. The CDR3 loop spans 14 amino acids. Germline CDR1 and CDR2: SGHAT and FQNNGV. In DNA form, the CDR3 reads TGTGCCAGCAGCCAGTCCCTTAGCACAGATACGCAGTATTTT. This encodes CASSQSLSTDTQYF.

The chain recombines TRBV2 with TRBJ2-5, with D perhaps matching TRBD1 (5 bases). Germline-derived CDR1 and CDR2 are SNHLY and FYNNEI. The length of the CDR3 is 14 residues. V shed 6 bases and J shed 4 bases, with 15 bases lying between them. The CDR3: CASRQHAGIETQYF. CDR3 bases: TGTGCCAGCAGACAGCACGCAGGGATAGAGACCCAGTACTTC.

V and J are TRBV10-3 and TRBJ2-1; D is unresolved. The CDR3 length is 13 residues. The V gene lost 8 bases and the J gene lost 5 bases, with 13 bases spanning the gap. Germline CDR1 reads ENHRY; CDR2 reads SYGVKD. The CDR3 coding sequence is TGTGCCATCTTGTCAGGAACACACAATGAGCAGTTCTTC. Amino acids: CAILSGTHNEQFF.